The rows below give T cell receptor beta chains drawn from one sample of a study of T cells after yellow fever vaccination. TCRdb redid the calling of the 5' RACE reads with MiXCR, one entry per CDR3 protein. The sample contains a few hundred thousand distinct CDR3 sequences, around 21% of which appear only once. Sequences were derived from PBMCs, sampled 15 days after the yellow fever booster vaccination. Source of these receptors: a man aged 30-40 years who received the YFV17D yellow fever vaccine. The CDR3 runs from the conserved cysteine through the conserved F or W. D genes are given only for firm matches. Clone size is not always given. Where it is, it says once, few, many or a class for expanded clones.

v_call,cdr3_length,clone_size,j_call,d_call,cdr3_nt,cdr3_aa
TRBV6-2/TRBV6-3,14,-,TRBJ2-3,TRBD2,TGTGCCAGCAGCGCCCTTCGAGAGGCTAGCGGGCTGAATTTT,CASSALREASGLNF
TRBV3-1,15,-,TRBJ2-5,TRBD2,TGTGCCAGCAGCCAAGAAGCGGGACCAACAGGGACCCAGTACTTC,CASSQEAGPTGTQYF
TRBV6-2/TRBV6-3,14,few,TRBJ2-2,-,TGTGCCAGCAGTTACCTCCAGGAGTCCGGGGAGCTGTTTTTT,CASSYLQESGELFF
TRBV6-2/TRBV6-3,13,few,TRBJ1-5,-,TGTGCCAGCAGTTACGAGGGTAGTCAGCCCCAGCATTTT,CASSYEGSQPQHF
TRBV7-2,14,-,TRBJ2-7,TRBD2,TGTGCCAGCAGCTTAGATAGCGGGAGGTACGAGCAGTACTTC,CASSLDSGRYEQYF
TRBV27,17,-,TRBJ2-6,-,TGTGCCAGCAGTTTATCGACAGTCTACTCTGGGGCCAACGTCCTGACTTTC,CASSLSTVYSGANVLTF
TRBV19,16,few,TRBJ2-1,-,TGTGCCAGTAGTAGTCCACCGGGGCAAACGTACAATGAGCAGTTCTTC,CASSSPPGQTYNEQFF
TRBV5-8,16,few,TRBJ1-5,-,TGTGCCAGCAGCTTGGAAACAGGACATAGCACTCAGCCCCAGCATTTT,CASSLETGHSTQPQHF
TRBV20-1,14,-,TRBJ2-3,-,TGCAGTGCTAGGGTCCAAACCACCACAGATACGCAGTATTTT,CSARVQTTTDTQYF
TRBV20-1,14,once,TRBJ2-2,TRBD1,TGCAGTGCCCCCGGGACAGCCTTCACCGGGGAGCTGTTTTTT,CSAPGTAFTGELFF
TRBV5-1,13,-,TRBJ2-1,-,TGCGCCAGCAGCTCCGGCAGGGGCGATGAGCAGTTCTTC,CASSSGRGDEQFF
TRBV7-2,14,-,TRBJ1-6,TRBD1,TGTGCCAGCAGCGCCCGGGACAGGGGATCACCCCTCCACTTT,CASSARDRGSPLHF
TRBV7-9,16,few,TRBJ2-3,-,TGTGCCAGCAGCTTTTTGGGGGGACCTAAAACGGATACGCAGTATTTT,CASSFLGGPKTDTQYF
TRBV10-3,15,few,TRBJ1-2,TRBD1,TGTGCCATCAGGGACGTATTAGGGGGCGGCTATGGCTACACCTTC,CAIRDVLGGGYGYTF
TRBV12-3/TRBV12-4,15,few,TRBJ1-1,TRBD1,TGTGCCAGCAGGAAAAGACAGGGGTGGAACACTGAAGCTTTCTTT,CASRKRQGWNTEAFF
TRBV27,17,few,TRBJ2-5,-,TGTGCCAGCAGTTTAAAACCACCGGGGCTAGCCTATGAGACCCAGTACTTC,CASSLKPPGLAYETQYF
TRBV28,15,-,TRBJ2-3,TRBD1,TGTGCCAGCATGGGAAGGGACAGGGTATTGGATACGCAGTATTTT,CASMGRDRVLDTQYF
TRBV5-1,16,-,TRBJ2-1,-,TGCGCCAGCAGCTTGGTACAGGGCCTCCAAAACAATGAGCAGTTCTTC,CASSLVQGLQNNEQFF
TRBV12-3/TRBV12-4,14,few,TRBJ2-3,-,TGTGCCAGCAGATCACCGCCCTACACAGATACGCAGTATTTT,CASRSPPYTDTQYF
TRBV7-3,14,few,TRBJ1-1,-,TGTGCCAGCAGCTTAACCGGACGGAACACTGAAGCTTTCTTT,CASSLTGRNTEAFF
TRBV28,16,few,TRBJ1-6,-,TGTGCCAGCAGGGTACAGGGAGGCTCCTATAATTCACCCCTCCACTTT,CASRVQGGSYNSPLHF
TRBV14,12,few,TRBJ2-1,-,TGTGCCAGCAGCCGCCCATACAATGAGCAGTTCTTC,CASSRPYNEQFF
TRBV6-2/TRBV6-3,14,-,TRBJ1-6,-,TGTGCCAGCAGTTACCGGACAGCTAATTCACCCCTCCACTTT,CASSYRTANSPLHF
TRBV27,15,-,TRBJ2-3,-,TGTGCCAGCAGTTTTGACGAGGGTCACACAGATACGCAGTATTTT,CASSFDEGHTDTQYF
TRBV29-1,13,many,TRBJ2-2,-,TGCAGCGTATGGACTGCTAACACCGGGGAGCTGTTTTTT,CSVWTANTGELFF
TRBV7-2,14,-,TRBJ2-1,TRBD2,TGTGCCAGCAGTCCTAGGACTAGCGGCTATGAGCAGTTCTTC,CASSPRTSGYEQFF
TRBV28,18,-,TRBJ2-2,TRBD2,TGTGCCAGCAGTTCGATCCGGCTAGCGGGACATTACACCGGGGAGCTGTTTTTT,CASSSIRLAGHYTGELFF
TRBV5-1,15,-,TRBJ2-1,-,TGCGCCAGCAGCTTGGCGGAGCCCAGCTACAATGAGCAGTTCTTC,CASSLAEPSYNEQFF
TRBV20-1,12,-,TRBJ2-7,-,TGCAGTGCTAGCTCGGGAACCTACGAGCAGTACTTC,CSASSGTYEQYF
TRBV27,15,-,TRBJ2-7,TRBD1,TGTGCCAGCAGTTTATCAGGGGGCGAGCACTACGAGCAGTACTTC,CASSLSGGEHYEQYF
TRBV10-3,11,few,TRBJ2-7,-,TGTGCCATCAAAACGAGCTACGAGCAGTACTTC,CAIKTSYEQYF
TRBV5-4,14,-,TRBJ2-1,-,TGTGCCAGCAGCTTGGTAGTCGAGGGGCATGAGCAGTTCTTC,CASSLVVEGHEQFF
TRBV25-1,16,-,TRBJ2-5,-,TGTGCCAGCAGTGACCTTCCGAGGGGGAACCAAGAGACCCAGTACTTC,CASSDLPRGNQETQYF
TRBV12-3/TRBV12-4,14,-,TRBJ2-7,TRBD1,TGTGCCAGCACCCTCCGGGACAGTTCCTACGAGCAGTACTTC,CASTLRDSSYEQYF
TRBV20-1,16,few,TRBJ2-1,TRBD2,TGCAGTGCTAGAGTTGGAGGGACTAGCATATACAATGAGCAGTTCTTC,CSARVGGTSIYNEQFF
TRBV7-2,15,few,TRBJ2-7,-,TGTGCCAGCAGCTCGTCTATAGCCGAATCCTACGAGCAGTACTTC,CASSSSIAESYEQYF
TRBV29-1,11,few,TRBJ2-5,-,TGCAGCGTTGTCGAACAAGAGACCCAGTACTTC,CSVVEQETQYF
TRBV9,16,-,TRBJ2-6,-,TGTGCCAGCAGCGTAGGTAGCCTCTCTGGGGCCAACGTCCTGACTTTC,CASSVGSLSGANVLTF
TRBV5-1,16,-,TRBJ1-5,TRBD1,TGCGCCAGCAGCTTGGGGACAGGCAATAGCAATCAGCCCCAGCATTTT,CASSLGTGNSNQPQHF
TRBV7-9,13,-,TRBJ2-1,TRBD2,TGTGCCAGCAGCTTAGAGACTAGCTTTGAGCAGTTCTTC,CASSLETSFEQFF
TRBV7-2,15,few,TRBJ2-4,-,TGTGCCAGCAGCTTATCAGGGGAACCCAAAAACATTCAGTACTTC,CASSLSGEPKNIQYF
TRBV6-2/TRBV6-3,11,-,TRBJ2-1,-,TGTGCCAGCAGCACCCAAATACGGCAGTTCTTC,CASSTQIRQFF
TRBV6-1,13,few,TRBJ2-7,-,TGTGCCAGCTCCGAGTCAGGGGCATACGAGCAGTACTTC,CASSESGAYEQYF
TRBV20-1,14,once,TRBJ2-2,-,TGCAGTGCTATGAGCTGGGGAGTGAACGGGGAGCTGTTTTTT,CSAMSWGVNGELFF
TRBV5-5,13,few,TRBJ1-1,TRBD1,TGTGCCAGCAGCTGGGGACAGGGGACTGAAGCTTTCTTT,CASSWGQGTEAFF
TRBV20-1,15,few,TRBJ2-1,TRBD2,TGCAGTGCTAGAGGATGGGACTACGGATACTTTGAGCAGTTCTTC,CSARGWDYGYFEQFF
TRBV30,14,-,TRBJ2-2,-,TGTGCCTGGAAGAACAGCGCGAACACCGGGGAGCTGTTTTTT,CAWKNSANTGELFF
TRBV14,12,-,TRBJ2-2,-,TGTGCCAGCGCTACAGGGCCCGGGGAGCTGTTTTTT,CASATGPGELFF
TRBV29-1,13,-,TRBJ2-7,-,TGCAGCGTCAACAGGGAAAACTCCTACGAGCAGTACTTC,CSVNRENSYEQYF
TRBV12-3/TRBV12-4,15,-,TRBJ2-1,TRBD2,TGTGCCAGCAGTTTAATACTAGCGCCCTACAATGAGCAGTTCTTC,CASSLILAPYNEQFF
TRBV12-3/TRBV12-4,15,-,TRBJ2-3,TRBD2,TGTGCCAGCAGTTTTGGTAGCGGGAGTAGAGATACGCAGTATTTT,CASSFGSGSRDTQYF
TRBV30,13,-,TRBJ2-3,-,TGTGCCTGGGCTAGGGGGGCCAGAGATACGCAGTATTTT,CAWARGARDTQYF
TRBV24-1,14,-,TRBJ2-1,-,TGTGCCACCAGTGCAGGACCCTTACAGAATGAGCAGTTCTTC,CATSAGPLQNEQFF
TRBV18,15,-,TRBJ2-2,-,TGTGCCAGCTCACCAGCGACTTTTGGGACCGGGGAGCTGTTTTTT,CASSPATFGTGELFF
TRBV5-1,15,-,TRBJ2-1,TRBD1,TGCGCCAGCAGACTCACCGGGACAGGGATTAACGAGCAGTTCTTC,CASRLTGTGINEQFF
TRBV5-5,15,-,TRBJ2-3,-,TGTGCCAGTGACCCCCGGGACCAATACACAGATACGCAGTATTTT,CASDPRDQYTDTQYF
TRBV20-1,13,few,TRBJ1-2,-,TGCAGTGCTAGGGTCGGGATAGGCTATGGCTACACCTTC,CSARVGIGYGYTF
TRBV5-5,15,-,TRBJ2-1,TRBD2,TGTGCCAGCAGCTTATTGAGCGGGGGATACAATGAGCAGTTCTTC,CASSLLSGGYNEQFF
TRBV20-1,15,few,TRBJ2-1,TRBD2,TGCAGTGCAGTTAGCGGGAGCCCTTCCTACAATGAGCAGTTCTTC,CSAVSGSPSYNEQFF
TRBV20-1,13,-,TRBJ2-7,-,TGCAGTGCGACAGACCCCTTAGGCTACGAGCAGTACTTC,CSATDPLGYEQYF